A single sample is the source of the 3 T cell receptor beta chains below, sequenced in a study of memory CD4+ T cells and cytomegalovirus serostatus. Some clones are missing from TCRdb's copy, which holds only in-frame ones; the method was immunoSEQ multiplex PCR. Of about 44,000 clones listed, roughly three quarters were seen once; the top ten hold 1.1%. Single viable CD3+CD4+CD8-CD45RO+ cells were sorted as the memory CD4+ T cells. What was sequenced was memory CD4+ T cells from blood. The receptors originated from an adult in good health and CMV-seronegative.

The chain is built from TRBV30 and TRBJ2-7; D call uncertain. The CDR3 runs to 11 residues. The ends were cut back, 1 base at V and 1 base at J, with 2 bases in the middle. Germline-derived CDR1 and CDR2 are GTSNPN and SVGIG (reference sequence). Written as DNA, the CDR3 is TGTGCCTGGAGTGAGTCCTACGAGCAGTACTTC. This gives the protein CAWSESYEQYF.

The chain combines TRBV11-2 with TRBJ2-1; the match to TRBD1 covers 9 bases. This CDR3 is 15 amino acids long. Losses at the gene ends were 6 bases for V and 9 bases for J; bases not matched to a gene: 12. CDR1 and CDR2 (germline): SGHAT, FQNNGV. The CDR3 reads CASRPNRGLGVEQFF. The DNA of the CDR3 is TGTGCCAGCAGGCCTAACAGGGGGCTAGGGGTTGAGCAGTTCTTC.

In nucleotides, the CDR3 is TGTGCCAGCAGCTCCGCGGGACAGTCAGTAGAAAAACTGTTTTTT. Its translation: CASSSAGQSVEKLFF. The rearrangement joins TRBV5-8 to TRBJ1-4; 7 bases align to TRBD1. This CDR3 is 15 amino acids long. From germline, CDR1 is SGHTS and CDR2 YDEGEE. V lost 3 bases, J lost 8 bases, and 10 bases stayed unmatched.